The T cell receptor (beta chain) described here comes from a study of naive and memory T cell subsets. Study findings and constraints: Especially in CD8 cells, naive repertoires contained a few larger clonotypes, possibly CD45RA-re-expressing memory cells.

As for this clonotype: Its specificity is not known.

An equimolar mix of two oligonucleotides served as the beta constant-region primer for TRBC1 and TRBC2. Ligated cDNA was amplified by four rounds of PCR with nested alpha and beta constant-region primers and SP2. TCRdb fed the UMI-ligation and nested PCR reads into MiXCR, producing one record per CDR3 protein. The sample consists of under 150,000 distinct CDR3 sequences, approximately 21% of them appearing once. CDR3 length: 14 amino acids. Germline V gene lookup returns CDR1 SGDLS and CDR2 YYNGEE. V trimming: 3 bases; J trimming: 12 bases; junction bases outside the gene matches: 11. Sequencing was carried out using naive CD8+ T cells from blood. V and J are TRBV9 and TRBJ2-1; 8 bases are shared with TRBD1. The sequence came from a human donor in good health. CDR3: CASSDGQGPFGQFF. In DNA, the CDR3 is TGTGCCAGCAGCGATGGACAGGGCCCTTTTGGGCAGTTCTTC.